A single sample gave rise to the 20 T cell receptor beta chains below, sequenced in a study of shared clonotypes between healthy human individuals. The assay was immunoSEQ multiplex PCR, and TCRdb's table has in-frame clones only and misses some. This sample has some 2,100,000 clones; 85% to 95% occur once, and the top ten carry over 1.5%. It was CD45RO-negative cells, positively selected for CCR7, that made up naive CD8 cells, with terminally differentiated effector memory CD45RA+ cells excluded. The specimen was naive CD8+ T cells from PBMCs. These receptors originate from a young man in good health. Some clones in this sample may be carry-over from other donors' samples.

The rearrangement links TRBV5-1 to TRBJ2-1; TRBD1 agrees at 8 bases. Germline CDR1 is SGHRS and CDR2 is YFSETQ. This CDR3 comprises 15 residues. Trimming took 4 bases from V and 6 from J; bases not matched to a gene: 9. In nucleotides, the CDR3 is TGCGCCAGCAGCCCCGGACAGGGTGGGATCAATGAGCAGTTCTTC. Translation gives CASSPGQGGINEQFF.

This clone came up once. The gene calls are TRBV19 and TRBJ2-7; D is tentatively TRBD1 or TRBD2 (7 bases each). Germline CDR1 reads LNHDA; CDR2 reads SQIVND (reference sequence). The CDR3 sequence is 15 residues long. Trimming took 6 bases from V and 2 from J, leaving 17 bases between them. The CDR3 sequence is CASSPDREGPYEQYF. The CDR3 coding sequence is TGTGCCAGTAGCCCTGACAGGGAGGGCCCCTACGAGCAGTACTTC. Full variable domain (rest looked up from reference TRBV19 and TRBJ2-7): DGGITQSPKYLFRKEGQNVTLSCEQNLNHDAMYWYRQDPGQGLRLIYYSQIVNDFQKGDIAEGYSVSREKKESFPLTVTSAQKNPTAFYLCASSPDREGPYEQYFGPGTRLTVT.

The genes are TRBV7-6 and TRBJ2-2, with 14 bases fitting TRBD2. Germline values: CDR1 SGHVS, CDR2 FNYEAQ. This CDR3 is built from 15 residues. J gave up 7 bases and V 7 bases, and 5 bases lay outside the gene matches. CDR3 DNA sequence: TGTGCCAGCACGGGACTAGCGGGAGAGGGCGGGGAGCTGTTTTTT. It yields the protein CASTGLAGEGGELFF.

The chain uses TRBV27 and TRBJ1-2; 8 bases line up with TRBD1. Germline lookup yields CDR1 MNHEY and CDR2 SMNVEV (reference sequence). Losses at the gene ends were 6 bases for V and 3 bases for J; bases not matched to a gene: 6. The CDR3 extends over 14 amino acids. The CDR3 DNA follows: TGTGCCAGCAGCCATACAGGGGGTGACTATGGCTACACCTTC. The encoded protein is CASSHTGGDYGYTF.

This rearrangement joins TRBV27 to TRBJ2-1; 7 nucleotides line up with TRBD1. The V and J ends lost 4 bases and 7 bases, in that order; junction bases with no gene match: 7. Looked up from germline, CDR1 is MNHEY and CDR2 is SMNVEV (reference sequence). The CDR3 sequence is 14 residues long. The CDR3 DNA follows: TGTGCCAGCAGTTCGACGACAGGGTTTAATGAGCAGTTCTTC. Translation: CASSSTTGFNEQFF.

The V gene is TRBV5-8, the J gene TRBJ1-1; a weak D match, TRBD1 (5 bases). Germline-derived CDR1 and CDR2 are SGHTS and YDEGEE. The CDR3 sequence is 14 residues long. The V and J ends lost 0 bases and 1 base respectively, with 7 bases between them. The CDR3 sequence: CASSLGQTNTEAFF. As DNA, the CDR3 is TGTGCCAGCAGCTTGGGACAGACGAACACTGAAGCTTTCTTT.

This clone has a single count. The chain carries TRBV7-2 and TRBJ2-1, with 12 positions matching TRBD2. The CDR3 totals 16 residues. Germline V gene data show CDR1 as SGHTA and CDR2 as FQGNSA. V gave up 5 bases and J gave up 8 bases; unmatched junction bases: 10. CDR3 sequence reads: CASSGRLAGVRDEQFF. CDR3 in DNA: TGTGCCAGCAGCGGGAGACTAGCGGGAGTTAGGGATGAGCAGTTCTTC.

V is TRBV7-8 and J is TRBJ1-2; possibly TRBD1 for D (6 bases). V was shortened by 5 bases and J by 0 bases, with 22 bases between the two germline ends. Per the germline V gene, CDR1 is SGHVS and CDR2 is FQNEAQ. This CDR3 is 18 amino acids long. In DNA form, the CDR3 reads TGTGCCAGCAGCGCGAGACAGGCAGGGACGGCCGCTAACTATGGCTACACCTTC. Protein product: CASSARQAGTAANYGYTF.

This chain uses TRBV11-3 with TRBJ2-1; TRBD1 matches at 10 bases. With 2 bases clipped from V and 4 bases from J, the junction kept 2 bases outside the gene matches. CDR1 is SGHNT, CDR2 YENEEA, per germline. The CDR3 length is 15 residues. CDR3 DNA: TGTGCCAGCAGCTTACCGGGACAGGGGTACAATGAGCAGTTCTTC. This encodes CASSLPGQGYNEQFF.

The rearrangement links TRBV9 to TRBJ2-7; possible D gene TRBD1, 6 bases. The CDR3 contains 15 residues. V was cut by 0 bases and J by 3 bases, with 13 bases left in between. Germline V CDR1 and CDR2: SGDLS, YYNGEE. For the CDR3, the DNA is TGTGCCAGCAGCGTAGCAGGGACATGGAGCTACGAGCAGTACTTC. This encodes CASSVAGTWSYEQYF.

This chain links TRBV7-2 with TRBJ2-7; D is unresolved. The V end lost 3 bases, the J end lost 3 bases, and 12 bases lay between the germline ends. The germline V gene has CDR1 SGHTA and CDR2 FQGNSA. This CDR3 has 14 residues. The CDR3 DNA sequence: TGTGCCAGCAGCTTCGGCCGCGCACTCTACGAGCAGTACTTC. Protein: CASSFGRALYEQYF.

The chain has TRBV7-6 and TRBJ2-7; 8 bases fit TRBD1. The CDR3 totals 15 residues. V shed 5 bases and J 0 bases; nucleotides not matched to a gene: 6. The V gene's germline CDR1 is SGHVS and CDR2 FNYEAQ. The CDR3 is CASSRRDRTSYEQYF. CDR3 nucleotide sequence: TGTGCCAGCAGCCGCCGGGACAGGACCTCCTACGAGCAGTACTTC.

The CDR3 sequence is CASSVYGGRSAGELFF. In nucleotides, the CDR3 is TGTGCCAGCAGCGTATATGGCGGGAGGAGTGCCGGGGAGCTGTTTTTT. The chain employs TRBV9 and TRBJ2-2; TRBD2 aligns across 8 bases. The length of the CDR3 is 16 residues. V lost 1 base, J lost 6 bases, and 8 bases stayed unmatched. CDR1 is SGDLS, CDR2 YYNGEE, per germline.

The rearrangement joins TRBV27 to TRBJ2-7, with TRBD1 matching over 11 bases. Germline loops: CDR1 MNHEY, CDR2 SMNVEV (reference sequence). With 7 bases clipped from V and 6 bases from J, the junction kept 11 bases outside the gene matches. CDR3 length: 15 amino acids. The chain's CDR3 is CASTPVGQGVSEQYF. CDR3 coding DNA: TGTGCCAGCACCCCCGTGGGACAGGGGGTCTCCGAGCAGTACTTC.

The chain carries TRBV7-9 and TRBJ1-5, with no clear D. Between the trimmed V and J ends, which lost 0 bases and 2 bases, there was a span of 11 bases. Germline values: CDR1 SEHNR, CDR2 FQNEAQ (reference sequence). The CDR3 loop spans 16 amino acids. As DNA, the CDR3 is TGTGCCAGCAGCTTAGCGAACGGGATGCGCAATCAGCCCCAGCATTTT. Protein: CASSLANGMRNQPQHF.

The V call is TRBV27, the J call TRBJ1-4; TRBD1 is a possible D gene (6 bases). Germline values: CDR1 MNHEY, CDR2 SMNVEV (reference sequence). This CDR3 contains 16 residues. Trimming removed 6 bases at V and 0 bases at J, with 14 bases between. Here the CDR3 DNA reads TGTGCCAGCAGCAAGGGACATCCCGCAACTAATGAAAAACTGTTTTTT. Translating it yields CASSKGHPATNEKLFF.

The V and J genes are TRBV7-9 and TRBJ1-1; weak D call: TRBD1 (5 bases). This CDR3 contains 14 residues. The V gene's germline CDR1 is SEHNR and CDR2 FQNEAQ (reference sequence). Trimming removed 5 bases at V and 2 bases at J, with 12 bases between. CDR3: CASSPGGHNTEAFF. DNA of the CDR3: TGTGCCAGCAGCCCGGGCGGACACAACACTGAAGCTTTCTTT.

This rearrangement joins TRBV6-5 to TRBJ2-7; possibly TRBD1 for D (5 bases). The CDR3 runs 14 residues. Looked up from germline, CDR1 is MNHEY and CDR2 is SVGAGI. The V end was cut by 5 bases, the J end by 5 bases, with 16 bases between. In DNA form, the CDR3 reads TGTGCCAGCAGTCCCACGACAGCCGCGGACGAGCAGTACTTC. Translated: CASSPTTAADEQYF.

The chain couples TRBV25-1 to TRBJ2-5; D tentatively fits TRBD1 or TRBD2 (6 bases each). The DNA end lines up better with TRBJ2-7; the J call may be wrong. This CDR3 is built from 13 residues. Germline V gene sequence: CDR1 MGHDK, CDR2 SYGVNS. CDR3 amino acids: CASSARGAYEQYF. CDR3 bases: TGTGCCAGCAGCGCTAGGGGGGCCTACGAGCAGTACTTC.

This clone was observed a single time. The chain links TRBV19 to TRBJ2-7, with D unclear. CDR1 LNHDA and CDR2 SQIVND come from the germline V gene (reference sequence). The germline V and J ends were trimmed by 6 bases and 2 bases, with 14 bases remaining between them. This CDR3 region has 14 residues. CDR3 DNA: TGTGCCAGTAGGCCTCTTCACGACGCCTACGAGCAGTACTTC. This encodes CASRPLHDAYEQYF.